The TCR beta chain under discussion was sequenced for a study of cytomegalovirus exposure and HLA in healthy donors. The PCR ran on 60 Vbeta and 13 Jbeta primers. Data came from immunoSEQ multiplex PCR; TCRdb stores just in-frame clones and leaves some out. The table lists 200,000 or so clones, 65% to 85% of them singletons, with 1.7% in the top ten. The germline V gene has CDR1 SGHTA and CDR2 FQGNSA. The CDR3 loop spans 19 amino acids. V was clipped by 5 bases and J by 3 bases; unmatched bases: 18. A single count supports this clone. The material sequenced was PBMCs. This TCR was recovered from a man aged 45-60 years in good health and CMV-seronegative. The V and J genes are TRBV7-2 and TRBJ2-2, with 7 bases aligning to TRBD2. The CDR3 DNA is TGTGCCAGCAGCCGTTCATCCCGGGGCGGGAGTCGGGACACCGGGGAGCTGTTTTTT. Translating it yields CASSRSSRGGSRDTGELFF.